These T cell receptor beta chains were read from a single sample in a study of T cells in Graves' hyperthyroidism and ophthalmopathy. From the multiplex PCR reads, TCRdb called clonotypes with MiXCR, one entry per CDR3 protein. The sample lists a few hundred thousand distinct CDR3 sequences; about 16% were seen once. The sequenced sample was blood. The receptors stem from a woman aged 30 to 39 with Graves' hyperthyroidism. CDR3s include the opening cysteine and the closing phenylalanine or tryptophan. Fields, in order: J gene, V gene, D gene, clone size, CDR3 protein, CDR3 DNA. The D gene is left open where the match is weak. Size values are once, few and many counts, or a class for expanded clones, and some rows have none.

J: TRBJ2-2; V: TRBV6-1; D: -; size: -; CDR3: CASRLSGNTGELFF; DNA: TGTGCCAGCAGATTAAGCGGGAACACCGGGGAGCTGTTTTTT
J: TRBJ2-3; V: TRBV9; D: -; size: many; CDR3: CASSGTSIGTDTQYF; DNA: TGTGCCAGCAGCGGGACATCGATTGGCACAGATACGCAGTATTTT
J: TRBJ2-1; V: TRBV19; D: TRBD2; size: many; CDR3: CATLPATSGNEQFF; DNA: TGTGCCACCCTCCCGGCAACTAGCGGTAATGAGCAGTTCTTC
J: TRBJ2-5; V: TRBV4-1; D: -; size: -; CDR3: CASSHIGETQYF; DNA: TGCGCCAGCAGCCACATCGGGGAGACCCAGTACTTC
J: TRBJ2-2; V: TRBV20-1; D: TRBD2; size: few; CDR3: CSARWPSGSIGGELFF; DNA: TGCAGTGCTAGATGGCCCAGCGGGAGTATAGGCGGGGAGCTGTTTTTT
J: TRBJ2-1; V: TRBV11-3; D: -; size: few; CDR3: CASSLGLLGGKNNEQFF; DNA: TGTGCCAGCAGCTTAGGGCTTCTGGGGGGCAAAAACAATGAGCAGTTCTTC
J: TRBJ1-5; V: TRBV30; D: -; size: many; CDR3: CAWSNPIHGQSNVHF; DNA: TGTGCCTGGAGTAACCCAATCCATGGACAGTCTAATGTGCATTTT
J: TRBJ2-3; V: TRBV10-1; D: -; size: few; CDR3: CASSDVSGARDTQYF; DNA: TGCGCCAGCAGCGATGTAAGCGGAGCGAGGGATACGCAGTATTTT
J: TRBJ1-2; V: TRBV28; D: TRBD1; size: -; CDR3: CASTRQGSGGYTF; DNA: TGTGCCAGCACCCGACAGGGGTCGGGTGGCTACACCTTC
J: TRBJ2-3; V: TRBV28; D: -; size: few; CDR3: CASRKTGRTDTQYF; DNA: TGTGCCAGCAGAAAGACTGGGCGCACAGATACGCAGTATTTT
J: TRBJ1-1; V: TRBV7-2; D: -; size: many; CDR3: CASTQGGGWAEAFF; DNA: TGTGCCAGCACCCAAGGGGGGGGCTGGGCTGAAGCTTTCTTT
J: TRBJ1-6; V: TRBV2; D: -; size: many; CDR3: CASRISGFSSYNSPLHF; DNA: TGTGCCAGCAGAATCTCAGGGTTCAGCTCCTATAATTCACCCCTCCACTTT
J: TRBJ2-3; V: TRBV29-1; D: -; size: few; CDR3: CSVDRYFTDTQYF; DNA: TGCAGCGTTGATAGGTACTTCACAGATACGCAGTATTTT
J: TRBJ2-3; V: TRBV15; D: TRBD2; size: many; CDR3: CATSRDLLAGAIDTQYF; DNA: TGTGCCACCAGCAGAGATTTGCTAGCGGGAGCTATAGATACGCAGTATTTT
J: TRBJ2-7; V: TRBV3-1; D: TRBD2; size: many; CDR3: CASTTRTSGSYEQYF; DNA: TGTGCCAGCACCACAAGGACTAGCGGATCCTACGAGCAGTACTTC
J: TRBJ2-7; V: TRBV20-1; D: TRBD2; size: many; CDR3: CSAVIAGDHEQYF; DNA: TGCAGTGCAGTCATAGCGGGAGACCACGAGCAGTACTTC
J: TRBJ2-1; V: TRBV24-1; D: -; size: many; CDR3: CATSDFHGSPLWFF; DNA: TGTGCCACCAGTGATTTTCACGGGTCACCCCTTTGGTTCTTC
J: TRBJ1-4; V: TRBV7-9; D: TRBD1; size: -; CDR3: CASTQGGPNEKLFF; DNA: TGTGCCAGCACCCAGGGGGGTCCTAATGAAAAACTGTTTTTT
J: TRBJ1-1; V: TRBV9; D: TRBD1; size: -; CDR3: CASSVDRAAEAFF; DNA: TGTGCCAGCAGCGTCGACAGGGCTGCTGAAGCTTTCTTT
J: TRBJ2-3; V: TRBV20-1; D: TRBD1; size: -; CDR3: CSARDPVTGGATDTQYF; DNA: TGCAGTGCTAGAGACCCGGTGACAGGGGGCGCCACAGATACGCAGTATTTT
J: TRBJ2-1; V: TRBV5-1; D: -; size: many; CDR3: CASSLEWSYNEQFF; DNA: TGCGCCAGCAGCTTGGAATGGTCCTACAATGAGCAGTTCTTC
J: TRBJ2-7; V: TRBV10-1; D: -; size: many; CDR3: CASSGSGLPYEQYF; DNA: TGCGCCAGCAGCGGATCGGGACTCCCCTACGAGCAGTACTTC
J: TRBJ1-5; V: TRBV12-3/TRBV12-4; D: -; size: many; CDR3: CASSGGGLSNQPQHF; DNA: TGTGCCAGCAGCGGGGGAGGTTTGAGCAATCAGCCCCAGCATTTT
J: TRBJ2-7; V: TRBV6-6; D: -; size: many; CDR3: CASSYSGLGEQYF; DNA: TGTGCCAGCAGTTACTCCGGCTTGGGGGAGCAGTACTTC
J: TRBJ2-5; V: TRBV30; D: -; size: many; CDR3: CAWSVTWVETQYF; DNA: TGTGCCTGGAGTGTTACCTGGGTAGAGACCCAGTACTTC
J: TRBJ2-5; V: TRBV27; D: TRBD2; size: many; CDR3: CASAPFGLAGGKETQYF; DNA: TGTGCCAGCGCACCTTTCGGATTAGCGGGCGGTAAAGAGACCCAGTACTTC
J: TRBJ2-1; V: TRBV30; D: -; size: many; CDR3: CAWSKLGGLRSYNEQFF; DNA: TGTGCCTGGAGCAAACTGGGGGGGCTTAGGTCCTACAATGAGCAGTTCTTC
J: TRBJ2-1; V: TRBV28; D: TRBD2; size: -; CDR3: CASSSTSKTSGNFLNEQLF; DNA: TGTGCCAGCAGCTCAACGAGTAAGACTAGCGGGAACTTCTTGAATGAGCAGCTCTTC
J: TRBJ2-3; V: TRBV20-1; D: -; size: -; CDR3: CSARDPERPDTQYF; DNA: TGCAGTGCTAGAGATCCGGAGCGGCCAGATACGCAGTATTTT
J: TRBJ2-5; V: TRBV27; D: -; size: many; CDR3: CASSPRSQETQYF; DNA: TGTGCCAGCAGTCCTCGGTCCCAAGAGACCCAGTACTTC
J: TRBJ2-3; V: TRBV7-9; D: -; size: many; CDR3: CASSLAETAGTQYF; DNA: TGTGCCAGCAGCTTAGCGGAGACGGCAGGGACGCAGTATTTT
J: TRBJ2-1; V: TRBV11-2; D: -; size: -; CDR3: CASSFRNPTTYNEQFF; DNA: TGTGCCAGCAGCTTCCGGAACCCTACTACCTACAATGAGCAGTTCTTC
J: TRBJ1-1; V: TRBV29-1; D: -; size: few; CDR3: CSAEGIETGRNEAFF; DNA: TGCAGCGCCGAGGGAATTGAGACAGGCCGGAATGAAGCTTTCTTT
J: TRBJ2-7; V: TRBV5-8; D: -; size: many; CDR3: CASSHSGRNSYEQYF; DNA: TGTGCCAGCAGCCATTCGGGACGGAACTCCTACGAGCAGTACTTC
J: TRBJ2-1; V: TRBV18; D: TRBD2; size: many; CDR3: CASSPPTREDNEQFF; DNA: TGTGCCAGCTCACCCCCTACGCGGGAGGACAATGAGCAGTTCTTC
J: TRBJ2-7; V: TRBV5-1; D: TRBD1; size: -; CDR3: CASSLGTGEVYEQYF; DNA: TGCGCCAGCAGCTTGGGGACAGGGGAAGTCTACGAGCAGTACTTC
J: TRBJ2-7; V: TRBV11-2; D: -; size: many; CDR3: CASSLRLASEQYF; DNA: TGTGCCAGCAGCTTAAGGCTAGCGAGCGAGCAGTACTTC
J: TRBJ2-7; V: TRBV7-9; D: -; size: many; CDR3: CASSLEGRSSYEQYF; DNA: TGCGCCAGCAGCTTGGAAGGTCGTAGCTCCTACGAGCAGTACTTC
J: TRBJ1-3; V: TRBV5-1; D: TRBD1; size: few; CDR3: CASKPMDRGSGNTIYF; DNA: TGCGCCAGCAAACCTATGGACAGGGGCTCTGGAAACACCATATATTTT
J: TRBJ1-5; V: TRBV3-1; D: -; size: many; CDR3: CASGGIDQPQHF; DNA: TGTGCCAGCGGGGGAATTGATCAGCCCCAGCATTTT
J: TRBJ2-7; V: TRBV7-2; D: -; size: many; CDR3: CASSHGSYEQYF; DNA: TGTGCCAGCAGCCACGGAAGCTACGAGCAGTACTTC
J: TRBJ2-3; V: TRBV19; D: TRBD2; size: -; CDR3: CASSMGLAPDTQYF; DNA: TGTGCCAGTAGTATGGGACTAGCGCCAGATACGCAGTATTTT
J: TRBJ2-2; V: TRBV20-1; D: TRBD2; size: many; CDR3: CSARGTSGSANTGELFF; DNA: TGCAGTGCGAGGGGGACTAGCGGGTCCGCGAACACCGGGGAGCTGTTTTTT
J: TRBJ2-1; V: TRBV20-1; D: -; size: few; CDR3: CSADRDSLSYNEQFF; DNA: TGCAGTGCTGACCGGGACTCTCTCTCCTACAATGAGCAGTTCTTC
J: TRBJ2-1; V: TRBV12-3/TRBV12-4; D: -; size: many; CDR3: CATPGGPTESNEQFF; DNA: TGTGCCACCCCCGGGGGGCCGACAGAGAGCAATGAGCAGTTCTTC